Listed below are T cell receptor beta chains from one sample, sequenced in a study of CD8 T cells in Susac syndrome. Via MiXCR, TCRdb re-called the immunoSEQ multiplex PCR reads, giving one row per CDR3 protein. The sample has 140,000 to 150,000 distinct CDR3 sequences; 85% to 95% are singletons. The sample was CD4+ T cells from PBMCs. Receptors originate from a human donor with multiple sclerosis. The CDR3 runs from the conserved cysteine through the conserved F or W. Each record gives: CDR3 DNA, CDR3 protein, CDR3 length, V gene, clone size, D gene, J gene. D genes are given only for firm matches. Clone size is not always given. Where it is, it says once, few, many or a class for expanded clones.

TGTGCCAGCAGCGTAGATATGGGAGGCCAGCCCCAGCATTTT | CASSVDMGGQPQHF | 14 | TRBV9 | - | - | TRBJ1-5
TGCAGCGTTGGGAGCGGAATCAATCAGCCCCAGCATTTT | CSVGSGINQPQHF | 13 | TRBV29-1 | - | - | TRBJ1-5
TGCAGTGCTAGAGATTGGGGGAGACAATCCTACGAGCAGTACTTC | CSARDWGRQSYEQYF | 15 | TRBV20-1 | - | - | TRBJ2-7
TGTGCCAGCAGTTATCGGGACGGTGGGGTTAGCAATCAGCCCCAGCATTTT | CASSYRDGGVSNQPQHF | 17 | TRBV6-2/TRBV6-3 | - | - | TRBJ1-5
TGCAGTGCTAGGTGGGCGGTCACAGATACGCAGTATTTT | CSARWAVTDTQYF | 13 | TRBV20-1 | - | - | TRBJ2-3
TGTGCCAGTAGTATAGCGGGGGCCAATCAGCCCCAGCATTTT | CASSIAGANQPQHF | 14 | TRBV19 | - | - | TRBJ1-5
TGTGCCACCAGCAGGCGTAGGGACGAGCGCTACACCTTC | CATSRRRDERYTF | 13 | TRBV15 | - | - | TRBJ1-2
TGTGCCAGCAGCGGGGGGGCCTATGGCTACACCTTC | CASSGGAYGYTF | 12 | TRBV9 | - | - | TRBJ1-2
TGTGCCAGCAGCCTCGGGACTAGCAGCTCCTACAATGAGCAGTTCTTC | CASSLGTSSSYNEQFF | 16 | TRBV5-4 | - | TRBD2 | TRBJ2-1
TGCAGTGCTGTGGACTTCCGGGAGACCCAGTACTTC | CSAVDFRETQYF | 12 | TRBV20-1 | - | - | TRBJ2-5
TGCAGCGTTGTTAGATCGCTAGCGGGGTCCAATGAGCAGTTCTTC | CSVVRSLAGSNEQFF | 15 | TRBV29-1 | - | TRBD2 | TRBJ2-1
TGCAGTGGTTTACACTCCAGTTTCTACGAGCAGTACTTC | CSGLHSSFYEQYF | 13 | TRBV20-1 | - | - | TRBJ2-7
TGTGCCAGCAGCCGAGAACTGCGGACACAAAACAATTCACCCCTCCACTTT | CASSRELRTQNNSPLHF | 17 | TRBV3-1 | - | - | TRBJ1-6
TGTGCCAGCAGTTACCTGATAACTAGCGGGAGAATGGGCGAGCAGTACTTC | CASSYLITSGRMGEQYF | 17 | TRBV6-5 | - | TRBD2 | TRBJ2-7
TGTGCCAGCAGCTCCAAAACCCAGGTTTCACCCCTCCACTTT | CASSSKTQVSPLHF | 14 | TRBV6-5 | - | - | TRBJ1-6
TGCAGTGCTACGCAGCCGGGACAGGGGGCCCCGAATGGCTACACCTTC | CSATQPGQGAPNGYTF | 16 | TRBV20-1 | - | TRBD1 | TRBJ1-2
TGTGCCAGCAGGGACAGGGGGAACACTGAAGCTTTCTTT | CASRDRGNTEAFF | 13 | TRBV4-2 | once | TRBD1 | TRBJ1-1
TGTGCCAGCAGAATACAGGGGGTTCGCACAGATACGCAGTATTTT | CASRIQGVRTDTQYF | 15 | TRBV2 | - | TRBD1 | TRBJ2-3
TGTGCCAGCAGAACGGGACAGGGTTTGGGGAATGAAGCTTTCTTT | CASRTGQGLGNEAFF | 15 | TRBV3-1 | - | TRBD1 | TRBJ1-1
TGCGCCAGCAGCTTGGGGCAGATAGCCAAAAACATTCAGTACTTC | CASSLGQIAKNIQYF | 15 | TRBV5-1 | - | - | TRBJ2-4
TGTGCCAGCAGCTTCCGACAGGGACGATCGAACACCGGGGAGCTGTTTTTT | CASSFRQGRSNTGELFF | 17 | TRBV7-6 | - | TRBD1 | TRBJ2-2
TGTGCCAGCAGCCGCCAAGTGCTCGGTCAGCCCCAGCATTTT | CASSRQVLGQPQHF | 14 | TRBV7-2 | - | - | TRBJ1-5
TGTGCCAGCAGCCAAGATATGGGGCCGAGACAGTTCTTC | CASSQDMGPRQFF | 13 | TRBV14 | - | - | TRBJ2-1
TGTGCCAGCAGCCCCAGTCGTTCCGGGGAGCTGTTTTTT | CASSPSRSGELFF | 13 | TRBV14 | - | - | TRBJ2-2
TGTGCTAGTGGTTTGGAGACGAACACTGAAGCTTTCTTT | CASGLETNTEAFF | 13 | TRBV12-5 | - | - | TRBJ1-1
TGCAGTGCTAACGGACAGGGAGACTATAGCAATCAGCCCCAGCATTTT | CSANGQGDYSNQPQHF | 16 | TRBV20-1 | - | TRBD1 | TRBJ1-5
TGCAGTGCTATGTCAATCGGGACTAGAAACAATGAGCAGTTCTTC | CSAMSIGTRNNEQFF | 15 | TRBV20-1 | once | TRBD2 | TRBJ2-1
TGTGCCAGCAGCTTAGAGGTCAGATCGAACACCGGGGAGCTGTTTTTT | CASSLEVRSNTGELFF | 16 | TRBV11-2 | - | - | TRBJ2-2
TGTGCCAGTAGTGTTGGACAGCAGCCCTTCACAGATACGCAGTATTTT | CASSVGQQPFTDTQYF | 16 | TRBV19 | - | - | TRBJ2-3
TGTGCCAGCAGTCCGCGGTGGGGACCGACCTACGAGCAGTACTTC | CASSPRWGPTYEQYF | 15 | TRBV28 | - | - | TRBJ2-7
TGCAGTGCAGACAGGGGGATTCAAGAGACCCAGTACTTC | CSADRGIQETQYF | 13 | TRBV20-1 | - | TRBD1 | TRBJ2-5
TGTGCCAGCAGTCGAAGGGGGGGGTCCGGGACCTACGAGCAGTACTTC | CASSRRGGSGTYEQYF | 16 | TRBV12-3/TRBV12-4 | - | - | TRBJ2-7
TGTGCCAGCAGAGAGAGGTTGGACAGAGAGACCCAGTACTTC | CASRERLDRETQYF | 14 | TRBV12-3/TRBV12-4 | - | - | TRBJ2-5
TGTGCCAGCAGCTTAGGTTCCGACCCGCTTGGAGCTTTCTTT | CASSLGSDPLGAFF | 14 | TRBV5-4 | - | - | TRBJ1-1
TGCGCCAGCAGCCAAGGGCCTGAGGGGGCCTACGAGCAGTACTTC | CASSQGPEGAYEQYF | 15 | TRBV4-1 | - | - | TRBJ2-7